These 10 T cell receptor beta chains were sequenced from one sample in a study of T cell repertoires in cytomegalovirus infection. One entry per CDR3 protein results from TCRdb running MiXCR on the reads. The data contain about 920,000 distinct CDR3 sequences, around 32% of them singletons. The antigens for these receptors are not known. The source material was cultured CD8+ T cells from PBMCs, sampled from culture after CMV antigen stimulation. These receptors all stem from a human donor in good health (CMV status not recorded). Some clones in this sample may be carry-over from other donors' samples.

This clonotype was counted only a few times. The CDR3 spells CASSLGSDRGMFYEQYF. DNA for the CDR3: TGTGCCAGCAGCTTAGGTTCCGACAGGGGGATGTTCTACGAGCAGTACTTC. The V gene is TRBV13, the J gene TRBJ2-7, with 9 bases lining up with TRBD1. The junction had 9 bases not matched to a gene; V was cut back by 0 bases and J by 3 bases. The germline CDR1 and CDR2 sequences are PRHDT and FYEKMQ (reference sequence). The CDR3 runs to 17 residues.

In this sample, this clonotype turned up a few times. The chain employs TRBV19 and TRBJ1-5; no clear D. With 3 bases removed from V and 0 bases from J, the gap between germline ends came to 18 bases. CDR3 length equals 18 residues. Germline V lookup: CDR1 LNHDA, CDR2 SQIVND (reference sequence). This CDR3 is CASSMNREEYYSNQPQHF. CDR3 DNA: TGTGCCAGTAGTATGAACCGGGAAGAGTATTATAGCAATCAGCCCCAGCATTTT.

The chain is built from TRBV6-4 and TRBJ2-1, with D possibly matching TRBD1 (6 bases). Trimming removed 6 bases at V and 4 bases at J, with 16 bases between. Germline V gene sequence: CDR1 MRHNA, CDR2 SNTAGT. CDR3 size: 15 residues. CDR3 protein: CASRDGTTLYNEQFF. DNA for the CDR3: TGTGCCAGCAGGGACGGGACAACTCTTTACAATGAGCAGTTCTTC.

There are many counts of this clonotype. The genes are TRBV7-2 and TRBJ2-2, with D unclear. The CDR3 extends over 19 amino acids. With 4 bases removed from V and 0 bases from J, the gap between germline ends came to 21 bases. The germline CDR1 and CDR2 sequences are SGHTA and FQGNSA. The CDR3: CASSYILPSSNANTGELFF. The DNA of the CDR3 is TGTGCCAGCAGCTACATCCTACCCTCTAGTAACGCGAACACCGGGGAGCTGTTTTTT.

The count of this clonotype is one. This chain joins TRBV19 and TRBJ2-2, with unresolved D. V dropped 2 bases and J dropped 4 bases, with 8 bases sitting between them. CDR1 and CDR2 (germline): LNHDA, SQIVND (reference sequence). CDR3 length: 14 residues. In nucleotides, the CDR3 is TGTGCCAGTAGTATACCCGGGCCCACCGGGGAGCTGTTTTTT. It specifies CASSIPGPTGELFF.

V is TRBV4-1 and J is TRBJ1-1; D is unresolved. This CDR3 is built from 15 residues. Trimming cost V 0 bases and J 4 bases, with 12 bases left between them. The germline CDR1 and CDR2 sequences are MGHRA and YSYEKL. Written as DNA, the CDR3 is TGCGCCAGCAGCCAAGACCGGACCAGGCTCACTGAAGCTTTCTTT. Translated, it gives CASSQDRTRLTEAFF.

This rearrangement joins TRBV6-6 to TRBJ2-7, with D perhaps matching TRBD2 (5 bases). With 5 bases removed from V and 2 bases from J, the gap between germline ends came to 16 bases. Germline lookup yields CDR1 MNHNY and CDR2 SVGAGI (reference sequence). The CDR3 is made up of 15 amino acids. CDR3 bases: TGTGCCAGCAGTCCGTCCCCAGGACTGACCTACGAGCAGTACGTC. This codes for CASSPSPGLTYEQYV.

The CDR3 reads CATSSQNQPQHF. CDR3 nucleotide sequence: TGTGCCACCAGCAGTCAGAATCAGCCCCAGCATTTT. The chain has TRBV15 and TRBJ1-5; D ambiguous. The CDR3 has 12 amino acids. The V and J ends lost 3 bases and 4 bases respectively, with 4 bases between them. Germline values: CDR1 LNHNV, CDR2 YYDKDF (reference sequence).

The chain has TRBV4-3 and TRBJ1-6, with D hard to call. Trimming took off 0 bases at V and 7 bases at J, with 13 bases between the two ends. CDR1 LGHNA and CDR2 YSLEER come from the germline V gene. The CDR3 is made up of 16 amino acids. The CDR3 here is CASSQEGPGKNSPLHF. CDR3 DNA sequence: TGCGCCAGCAGCCAAGAGGGCCCCGGGAAGAATTCACCCCTCCACTTT.

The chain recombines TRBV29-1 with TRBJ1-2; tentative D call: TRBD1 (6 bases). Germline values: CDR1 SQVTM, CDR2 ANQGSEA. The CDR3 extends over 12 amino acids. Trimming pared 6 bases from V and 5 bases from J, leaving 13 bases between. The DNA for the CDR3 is TGCAGCGTCCCCGACAGGAAATATGGCTACACCTTC. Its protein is CSVPDRKYGYTF.